This TCR beta chain was found in a study of vaccination effects on CD4 cells after COVID-19. This clone was seen more than once but under ten times. What it binds is not known. Method: immunoSEQ multiplex PCR; TCRdb's copy keeps in-frame clones and lacks some. This sample yields 50,000 to 65,000 clones, of which roughly 80% are seen a single time; about 2.2% belongs to the top ten. Prior to sequencing, the ViraFEST assay stimulated PBMC with viral peptide pools, which expanded the antigen-specific CD4+ T cells. A roughly ten-day culture period preceded the isolation of CD4+ T cells. This clonotype originated in a human donor who received a COVID-19 vaccine. Source: CD4+ T cells from PBMCs cultured with HCoV-229E spike peptides, taken before COVID-19 vaccination.

The CDR3 loop reads CASSQGDREDTQYF. Written as DNA, the CDR3 is TGTGCCAGCAGCCAAGGGGACAGGGAAGATACGCAGTATTTT. V is TRBV3-1 (or the pseudogene TRBV3-2) and J is TRBJ2-3; 9 bases align to TRBD1. The CDR3 length is 14 residues. J lost 5 bases, V lost 1 base, and 1 base had no gene match. Germline values: CDR1 LGHDT, CDR2 YNNKEL (reference sequence).